One and the same sample provided the 13 T cell receptor beta chains below, sequenced in a study of T cell changes during pregnancy in multiple sclerosis. Libraries were prepared by immunoSEQ multiplex PCR; TCRdb keeps only in-frame clonotypes and omits some of them. The sample has 65,000 to 85,000 clones, nearly 95% seen once; the top ten hold around 0.97%. The sequences come from peripheral blood, collected in the second trimester of pregnancy. The receptors shown here come from a female donor in good health, enrolled as a control in a pregnancy study.

V and J are TRBV2 and TRBJ1-2; D is possibly TRBD1 (6 bases). CDR1 is SNHLY and CDR2 is FYNNEI in the germline V gene. V dropped 5 bases and J dropped 1 base, with 8 bases sitting between them. CDR3 size: 13 residues. CDR3 sequence: CASSRTVNYGYTF. The CDR3 nucleotides read TGTGCCAGCAGTCGGACAGTTAACTATGGCTACACCTTC.

This clone has a count of ten or more. This chain connects TRBV5-1 to TRBJ2-7; D possibly corresponds to TRBD1 (6 bases). The V end lost 0 bases, the J end lost 6 bases, and 13 bases lay between the germline ends. Per the germline V gene, CDR1 is SGHRS and CDR2 is YFSETQ. This CDR3 is built from 14 residues. The CDR3 loop reads CASSLGGGYGEQYF. The CDR3 DNA reads as TGCGCCAGCAGCTTGGGAGGGGGTTACGGCGAGCAGTACTTC.

V usage is TRBV7-9 and J usage is TRBJ2-1; unclear D gene. V was trimmed by 5 bases and J by 0 bases, leaving 5 bases between them. Germline V gene data show CDR1 as SEHNR and CDR2 as FQNEAQ (reference sequence). This CDR3 spans 13 amino acids. The CDR3 coding sequence is TGTGCCAGCAGCCCTCCCTCCTACAATGAGCAGTTCTTC. It encodes CASSPPSYNEQFF.

This chain links TRBV5-6 with TRBJ2-1; no clear D gene. Germline-derived CDR1 and CDR2 are SGHDT and YYEEEE. Trimming stripped 0 bases from V and 4 bases from J, with 17 bases between. This CDR3 contains 17 residues. CDR3 in amino acids: CASSLALGAPGYNEQFF. In DNA form, the CDR3 reads TGTGCCAGCAGCTTGGCCCTAGGAGCCCCTGGGTACAATGAGCAGTTCTTC. Complete variable domain (other parts from reference TRBV5-6 and TRBJ2-1): DAGVTQSPTHLIKTRGQQVTLRCSPKSGHDTVSWYQQALGQGPQFIFQYYEEEERQRGNFPDRFSGHQFPNYSSELNVNALLLGDSALYLCASSLALGAPGYNEQFFGPGTRLTVL.

This chain joins TRBV4-1 and TRBJ2-7; 9 bases are shared with TRBD2. J gave up 4 bases and V 3 bases, and 16 bases lay outside the gene matches. The CDR3 extends over 18 amino acids. CDR1 is MGHRA, CDR2 YSYEKL, per germline. This CDR3 is CASSHLVGLAGPGYEQYF. CDR3 DNA sequence: TGCGCCAGCAGCCACCTGGTGGGTCTAGCGGGACCGGGTTACGAGCAGTACTTC.

V usage is TRBV19 and J usage is TRBJ2-2, with 11 bases matching TRBD2. The junction had 7 bases not matched to a gene; V was cut back by 6 bases and J by 7 bases. Looked up from germline, CDR1 is LNHDA and CDR2 is SQIVND (reference sequence). The CDR3 totals 15 residues. In nucleotides, the CDR3 is TGTGCCAGTAGGATACTAGCGGGAGCGGGCGGGGAGCTGTTTTTT. It is translated as CASRILAGAGGELFF.

The chain is built from TRBV20-1 and TRBJ2-2; maybe TRBD2 (5 bases). V was shortened by 6 bases and J by 7 bases, with 9 bases between the two germline ends. The CDR3 has 11 amino acids. Germline loops: CDR1 DFQATT, CDR2 SNEGSKA (reference sequence). The CDR3 nucleotides are TGCAGTGCCGTCGGGGTCGGGGAGCTGTTTTTT. This sequence encodes CSAVGVGELFF.

This clone was counted once. This rearrangement joins TRBV5-1 to TRBJ2-1, with a possible D match to TRBD2 (6 bases). V was shortened by 4 bases and J by 6 bases, with 11 bases between the two germline ends. The germline gives CDR1 SGHRS, CDR2 YFSETQ. The CDR3 is 13 residues long. The chain's CDR3 is CASSPGLLNEQFF. In DNA form, the CDR3 reads TGCGCCAGCAGCCCGGGACTCCTCAATGAGCAGTTCTTC. Drawing the rest from reference TRBV5-1 and TRBJ2-1, the complete variable domain is KAGVTQTPRYLIKTRGQQVTLSCSPISGHRSVSWYQQTPGQGLQFLFEYFSETQRNKGNFPGRFSGRQFSNSRSEMNVSTLELGDSALYLCASSPGLLNEQFFGPGTRLTVL.

This sequence joins TRBV7-9 and TRBJ2-7, with 9 bases fitting TRBD1. The CDR3 length is 15 residues. Trimming cost V 5 bases and J 2 bases; bases outside gene matches: 7. CDR1 is SEHNR and CDR2 is FQNEAQ in the germline V gene (reference sequence). CDR3 sequence (DNA): TGTGCCAGCAGCCCCCGGGACAGGGACACCTACGAGCAGTACTTC. Translation: CASSPRDRDTYEQYF.

The chain couples TRBV2 to TRBJ2-3, with 8 bases fitting TRBD1. V gave up 4 bases and J gave up 0 bases; unmatched junction bases: 6. The CDR3 extends over 16 amino acids. Germline assignment: CDR1 SNHLY and CDR2 FYNNEI. The chain's CDR3 is CASSATGADSTDTQYF. The CDR3 nucleotides are TGTGCCAGCAGTGCGACAGGGGCGGATAGCACAGATACGCAGTATTTT.

CDR3 sequence reads: CASSLAGEQGRGDDQPQHF. CDR3 nucleotide sequence: TGTGCCAGCAGTTTGGCGGGAGAACAGGGTAGAGGGGACGATCAGCCCCAGCATTTT. The rearrangement uses TRBV27 and TRBJ1-5; D is perhaps TRBD1 (6 bases). Germline CDR1 is MNHEY and CDR2 is SMNVEV (reference sequence). This CDR3 is 19 amino acids long. V lost 3 bases, J lost 5 bases, and 26 bases lay in between.

The V call is TRBV5-1, the J call TRBJ2-7, with D perhaps matching TRBD2 (5 bases). CDR1 and CDR2 (germline): SGHRS, YFSETQ. The V end was cut by 0 bases, the J end by 0 bases, with 10 bases between. The CDR3 consists of 15 residues. CDR3 bases: TGCGCCAGCAGCTTGGGAGGGAGCATCTCCTACGAGCAGTACTTC. This gives the protein CASSLGGSISYEQYF.

The chain recombines TRBV5-4 with TRBJ1-5; D remains unclear. Deletions cut 0 bases from V and 3 bases from J, with 4 bases between. Germline V gene lookup returns CDR1 SGHNT and CDR2 YYREEE (reference sequence). CDR3 length: 13 amino acids. The CDR3 spells CASSLDNNQPQHF. The CDR3 DNA sequence: TGTGCCAGCAGCTTGGACAACAATCAGCCCCAGCATTTT.